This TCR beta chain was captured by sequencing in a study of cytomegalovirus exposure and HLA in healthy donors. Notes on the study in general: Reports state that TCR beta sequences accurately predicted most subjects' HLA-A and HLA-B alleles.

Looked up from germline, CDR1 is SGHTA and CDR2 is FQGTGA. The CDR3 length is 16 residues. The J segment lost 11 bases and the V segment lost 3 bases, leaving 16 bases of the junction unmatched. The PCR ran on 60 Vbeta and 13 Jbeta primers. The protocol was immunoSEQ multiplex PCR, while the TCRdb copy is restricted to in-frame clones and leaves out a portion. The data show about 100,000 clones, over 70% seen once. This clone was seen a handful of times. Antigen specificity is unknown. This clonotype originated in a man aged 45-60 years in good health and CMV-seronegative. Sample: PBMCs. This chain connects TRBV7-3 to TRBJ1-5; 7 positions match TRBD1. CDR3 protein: CASSFSLGQFQSAQHF. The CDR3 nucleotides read TGTGCCAGCAGCTTTTCGCTGGGACAGTTCCAATCAGCCCAGCATTTT.